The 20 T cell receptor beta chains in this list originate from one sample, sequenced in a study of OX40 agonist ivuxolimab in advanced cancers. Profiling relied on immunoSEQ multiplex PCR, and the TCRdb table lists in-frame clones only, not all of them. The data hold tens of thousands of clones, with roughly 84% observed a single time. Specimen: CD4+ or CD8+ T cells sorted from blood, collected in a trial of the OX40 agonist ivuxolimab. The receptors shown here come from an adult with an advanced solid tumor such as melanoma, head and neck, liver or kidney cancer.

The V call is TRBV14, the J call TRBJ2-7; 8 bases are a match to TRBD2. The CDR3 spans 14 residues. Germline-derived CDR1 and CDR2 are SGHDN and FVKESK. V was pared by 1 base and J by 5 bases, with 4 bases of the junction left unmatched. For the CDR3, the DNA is TGTGCCAGCAGCCAAGGTACAGCGGGAGACGAGCAGTACTTC. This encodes CASSQGTAGDEQYF.

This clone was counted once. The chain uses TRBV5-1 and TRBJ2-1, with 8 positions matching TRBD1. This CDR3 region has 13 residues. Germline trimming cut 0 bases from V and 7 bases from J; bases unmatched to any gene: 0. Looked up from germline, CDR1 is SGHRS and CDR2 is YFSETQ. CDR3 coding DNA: TGCGCCAGCAGCTTGGGACAGGGGAATGAGCAGTTCTTC. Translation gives CASSLGQGNEQFF.

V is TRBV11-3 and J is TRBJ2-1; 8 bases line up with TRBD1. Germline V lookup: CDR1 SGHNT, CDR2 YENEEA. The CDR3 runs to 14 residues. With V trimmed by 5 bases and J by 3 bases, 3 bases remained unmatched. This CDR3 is CASSPGQGYNEQFF. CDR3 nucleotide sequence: TGTGCCAGCAGCCCCGGACAGGGCTACAATGAGCAGTTCTTC.

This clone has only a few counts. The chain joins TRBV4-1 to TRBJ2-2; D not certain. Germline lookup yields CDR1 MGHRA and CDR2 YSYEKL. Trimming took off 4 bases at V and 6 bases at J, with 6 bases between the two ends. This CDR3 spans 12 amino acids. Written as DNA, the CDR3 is TGCGCCAGCAGCCGACTGGCCGGGGAGCTGTTTTTT. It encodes CASSRLAGELFF.

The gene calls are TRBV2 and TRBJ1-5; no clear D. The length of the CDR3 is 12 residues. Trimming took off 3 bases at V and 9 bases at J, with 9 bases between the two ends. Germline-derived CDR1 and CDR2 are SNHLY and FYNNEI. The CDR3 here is CASSDTPPPQHF. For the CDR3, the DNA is TGTGCCAGCAGTGATACCCCACCGCCCCAGCATTTT.

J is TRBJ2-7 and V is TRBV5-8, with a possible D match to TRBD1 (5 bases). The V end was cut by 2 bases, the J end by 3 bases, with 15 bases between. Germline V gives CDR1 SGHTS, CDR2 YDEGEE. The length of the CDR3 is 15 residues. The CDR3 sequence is CASSFRRTNLYEQYF. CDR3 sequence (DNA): TGTGCCAGCAGCTTCAGACGGACAAACCTCTACGAGCAGTACTTC.

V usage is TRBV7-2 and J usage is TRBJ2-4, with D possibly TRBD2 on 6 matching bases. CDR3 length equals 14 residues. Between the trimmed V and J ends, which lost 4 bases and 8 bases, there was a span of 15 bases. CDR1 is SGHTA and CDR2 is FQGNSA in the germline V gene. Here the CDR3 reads CASSSYRDSYIQYF. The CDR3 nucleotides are TGTGCCAGCAGCTCCTATCGGGACTCTTACATTCAGTACTTC.

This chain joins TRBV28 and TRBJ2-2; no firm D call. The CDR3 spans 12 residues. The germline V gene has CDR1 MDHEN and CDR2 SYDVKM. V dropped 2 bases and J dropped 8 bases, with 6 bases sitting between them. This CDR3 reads CASSLRGGELFF. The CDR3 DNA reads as TGTGCCAGCAGTTTACGAGGAGGGGAGCTGTTTTTT.

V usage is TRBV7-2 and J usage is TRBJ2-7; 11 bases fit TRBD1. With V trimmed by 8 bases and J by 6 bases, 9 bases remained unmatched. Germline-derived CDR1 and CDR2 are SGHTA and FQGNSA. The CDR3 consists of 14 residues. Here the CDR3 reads CASGWTGGPVEQYF. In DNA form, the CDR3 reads TGTGCCAGCGGATGGACAGGGGGCCCAGTCGAGCAGTACTTC.

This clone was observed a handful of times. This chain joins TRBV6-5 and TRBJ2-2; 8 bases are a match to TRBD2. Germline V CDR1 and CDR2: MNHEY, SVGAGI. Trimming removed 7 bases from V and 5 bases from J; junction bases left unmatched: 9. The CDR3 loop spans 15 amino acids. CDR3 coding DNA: TGTGCCAGCACCAGACAGCGGGAGTTGACCGGGGAGCTGTTTTTT. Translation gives CASTRQRELTGELFF.

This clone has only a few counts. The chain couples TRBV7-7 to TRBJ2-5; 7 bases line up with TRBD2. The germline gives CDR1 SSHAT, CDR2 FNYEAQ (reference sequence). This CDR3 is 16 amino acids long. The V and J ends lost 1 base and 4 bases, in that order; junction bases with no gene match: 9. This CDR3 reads CASSLGRLARGETQYF. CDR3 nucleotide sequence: TGTGCCAGCAGCTTAGGGAGACTAGCTCGGGGAGAGACCCAGTACTTC.

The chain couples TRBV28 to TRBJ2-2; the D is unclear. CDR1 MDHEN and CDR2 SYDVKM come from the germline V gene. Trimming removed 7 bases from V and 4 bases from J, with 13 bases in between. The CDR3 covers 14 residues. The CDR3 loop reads CASNRADLTGELFF. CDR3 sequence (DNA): TGTGCCAGCAACCGGGCAGACCTCACCGGGGAGCTGTTTTTT.

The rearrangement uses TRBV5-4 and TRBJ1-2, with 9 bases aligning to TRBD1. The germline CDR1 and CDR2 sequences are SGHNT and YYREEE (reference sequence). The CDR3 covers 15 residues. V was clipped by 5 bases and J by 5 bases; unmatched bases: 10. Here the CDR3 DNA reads TGTGCCAGCAGGCCTACAGGGGGCTTAGGGTATGGCTACACCTTC. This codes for CASRPTGGLGYGYTF.

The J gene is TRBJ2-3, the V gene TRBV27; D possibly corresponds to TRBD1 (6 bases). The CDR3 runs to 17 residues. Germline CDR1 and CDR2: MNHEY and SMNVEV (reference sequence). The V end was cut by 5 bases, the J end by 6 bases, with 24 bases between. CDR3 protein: CASSPALTGTFLDTQYF. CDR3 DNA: TGTGCCAGCAGTCCAGCCCTCACCGGGACATTCCTTGATACGCAGTATTTT.

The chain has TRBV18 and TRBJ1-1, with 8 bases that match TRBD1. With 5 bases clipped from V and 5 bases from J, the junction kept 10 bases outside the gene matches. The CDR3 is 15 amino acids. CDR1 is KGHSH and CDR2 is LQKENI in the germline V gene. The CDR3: CASSASGQGGTEAFF. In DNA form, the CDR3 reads TGTGCCAGCTCAGCTTCTGGACAGGGAGGAACTGAAGCTTTCTTT.

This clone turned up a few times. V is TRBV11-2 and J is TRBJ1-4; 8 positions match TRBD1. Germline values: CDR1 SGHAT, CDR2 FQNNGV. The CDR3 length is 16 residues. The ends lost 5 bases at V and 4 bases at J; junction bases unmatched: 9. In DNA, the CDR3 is TGTGCCAGCAGCCCGGGCAGGGGGCGGATTAATGAAAAACTGTTTTTT. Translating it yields CASSPGRGRINEKLFF.

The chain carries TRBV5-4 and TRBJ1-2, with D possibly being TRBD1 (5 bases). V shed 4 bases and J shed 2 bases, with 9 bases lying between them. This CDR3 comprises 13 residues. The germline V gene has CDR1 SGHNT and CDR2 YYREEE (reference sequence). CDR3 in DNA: TGTGCCAGCAGCAGGGACGCAAACTATGGCTACACCTTC. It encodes CASSRDANYGYTF.

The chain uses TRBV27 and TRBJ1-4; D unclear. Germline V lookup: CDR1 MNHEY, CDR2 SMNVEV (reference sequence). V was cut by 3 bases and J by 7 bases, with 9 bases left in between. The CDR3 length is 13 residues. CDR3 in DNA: TGTGCCAGCAGTTTTAAGTGGGCTGAAAAACTGTTTTTT. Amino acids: CASSFKWAEKLFF.

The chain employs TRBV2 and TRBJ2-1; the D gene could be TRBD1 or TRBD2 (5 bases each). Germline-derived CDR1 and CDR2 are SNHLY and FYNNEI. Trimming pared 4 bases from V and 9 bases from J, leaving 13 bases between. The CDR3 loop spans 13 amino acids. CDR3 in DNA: TGTGCCAGCAGTGTCTTGACTGGGGGTGAGCAGTTCTTC. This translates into CASSVLTGGEQFF.

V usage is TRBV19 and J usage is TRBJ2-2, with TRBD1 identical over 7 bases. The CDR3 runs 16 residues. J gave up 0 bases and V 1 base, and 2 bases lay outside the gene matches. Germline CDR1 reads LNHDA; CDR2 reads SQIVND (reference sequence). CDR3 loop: CASSIGGQSNTGELFF. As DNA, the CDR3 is TGTGCCAGTAGTATAGGGGGACAGTCGAACACCGGGGAGCTGTTTTTT.